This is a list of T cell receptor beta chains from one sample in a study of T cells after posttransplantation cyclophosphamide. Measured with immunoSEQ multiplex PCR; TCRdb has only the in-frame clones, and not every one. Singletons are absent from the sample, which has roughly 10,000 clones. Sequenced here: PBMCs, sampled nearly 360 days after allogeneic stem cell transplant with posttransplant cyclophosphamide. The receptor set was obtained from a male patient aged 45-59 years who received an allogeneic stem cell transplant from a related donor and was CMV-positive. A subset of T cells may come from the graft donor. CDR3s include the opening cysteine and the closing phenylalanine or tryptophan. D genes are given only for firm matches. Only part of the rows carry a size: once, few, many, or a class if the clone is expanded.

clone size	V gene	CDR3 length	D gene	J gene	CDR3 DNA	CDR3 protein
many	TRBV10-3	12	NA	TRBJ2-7	TGTGCCATCAGTGAAATCGCCTACGAGCAGTACTTC	CAISEIAYEQYF
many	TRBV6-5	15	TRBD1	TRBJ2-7	TGTGCCAGCAGGTTCGGGACAGCGGACTCCTACGAGCAGTACTTC	CASRFGTADSYEQYF
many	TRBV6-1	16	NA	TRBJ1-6	TGTGCCAGCAGTGAGAGACGGACGGGGGTCCATTCACCCCTCCACTTT	CASSERRTGVHSPLHF
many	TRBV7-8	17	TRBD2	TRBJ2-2	TGTGCCAGCAGCTTAAGGGGGGTTAGCGGGATTAACGGGGAGCTGTTTTTT	CASSLRGVSGINGELFF
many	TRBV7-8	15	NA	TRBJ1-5	TGTGCCAGCAGCAAACAGGGATTTAGCAATCAGCCCCAGCATTTT	CASSKQGFSNQPQHF
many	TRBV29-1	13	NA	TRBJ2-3	TGCAGCGGTGCGGGACTTTTGATAGATACGCAGTATTTT	CSGAGLLIDTQYF
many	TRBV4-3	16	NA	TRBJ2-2	TGCGCCAGCAGCGTATACTGGGCCCAGAACACCGGGGAGCTGTTTTTT	CASSVYWAQNTGELFF
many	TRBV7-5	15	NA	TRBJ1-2	TGTGCCAGAAGCTCATTACAGGGGAAGCACTATGGCTACACCTTC	CARSSLQGKHYGYTF
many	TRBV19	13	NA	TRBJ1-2	TGTGCCAGTAGTATTAACGGTGACTATGGCTACACCTTC	CASSINGDYGYTF
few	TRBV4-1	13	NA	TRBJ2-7	TGCGCCAGCAGCCAAGACGTGGGCTACGAGCAGTACTTC	CASSQDVGYEQYF
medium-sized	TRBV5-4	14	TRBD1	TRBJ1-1	TGTGCCAGCAGCTTCGGACAGGGCAACACTGAAGCTTTCTTT	CASSFGQGNTEAFF
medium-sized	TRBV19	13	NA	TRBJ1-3	TGTGCCGGGTTGGACACGAGCAGAAACACCATATATTTT	CAGLDTSRNTIYF
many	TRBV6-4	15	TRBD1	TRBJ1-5	TGTGCCAGCAGTGACACGGACAGGGGAGGCCAGCCCCAGCATTTT	CASSDTDRGGQPQHF
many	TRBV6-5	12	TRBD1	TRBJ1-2	TGTGCCAGCAGTCCACAGGGGTGGGGCTACACCTTC	CASSPQGWGYTF
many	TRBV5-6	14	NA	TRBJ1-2	TGTGCCAGCACCGGGGGGGGCTTCTACTATGGCTACACCTTC	CASTGGGFYYGYTF
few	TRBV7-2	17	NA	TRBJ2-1	TGTGCCAGCAACCCAAAGGGGGCGTTGGGGGAGGCGTATGAGCAGTTCTTC	CASNPKGALGEAYEQFF
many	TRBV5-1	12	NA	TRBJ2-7	TGCGCCAGCAGCTTGACTGAGTACGAGCAGTACTTC	CASSLTEYEQYF
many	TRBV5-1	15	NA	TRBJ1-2	TGCGCCAGCAGCCCCTCGGACAGTCTGTTTAGGGGCTACACCTTC	CASSPSDSLFRGYTF
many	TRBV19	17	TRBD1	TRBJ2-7	TGTGCCAGTAGTATCAGGGGACAGGGGGCGAGGGGCTACGAGCAGTACTTC	CASSIRGQGARGYEQYF
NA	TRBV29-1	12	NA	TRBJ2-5	TGCAGCGTTGACCCAGGGGCAGGAGAGCAGTACTTC	CSVDPGAGEQYF
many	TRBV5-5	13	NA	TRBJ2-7	TGTGCCTCCTTTGGGGAGCCTTCCTACGAGCAGTACTTC	CASFGEPSYEQYF
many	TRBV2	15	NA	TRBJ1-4	TGTGCCAGCGCACCGACAGAGGGAGGATATGAAAAACTGTTTTTT	CASAPTEGGYEKLFF
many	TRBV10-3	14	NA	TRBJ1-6	TGTGCCATCAGTGAGGGGGGGTTGGCTTCACCCCTCCACTTT	CAISEGGLASPLHF
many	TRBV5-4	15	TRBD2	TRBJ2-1	TGTGCCAGCAGCTCGCGGGAGGGCCAGGGATCTGAGCAGTTCTTC	CASSSREGQGSEQFF
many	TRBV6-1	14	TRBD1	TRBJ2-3	TGTGCCAGCACCAGACAGGGGAACACAGATACGCAGTATTTT	CASTRQGNTDTQYF
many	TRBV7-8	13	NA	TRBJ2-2	TGTGCCAGCAGCCGTGTTGCGGACGGGGAGCTGTTTTTT	CASSRVADGELFF
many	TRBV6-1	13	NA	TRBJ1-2	TGTGCCAGCACTTGGAAGGGAGTCGGAGGCTACACCTTC	CASTWKGVGGYTF
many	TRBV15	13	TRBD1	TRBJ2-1	TGTGCCACCAGTCTTACAGGGGGCGTTGAGCAGTTCTTC	CATSLTGGVEQFF
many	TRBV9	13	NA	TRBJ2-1	TGTGCCAGCAGCAGGCGGGGTTTTGGTGAGCAGTTCTTC	CASSRRGFGEQFF
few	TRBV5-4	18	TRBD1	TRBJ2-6	TGTGCCAGCAGCTTCCGGACAGGGGGGAGCTCTGGGGCCAACGTCCTGACTTTC	CASSFRTGGSSGANVLTF
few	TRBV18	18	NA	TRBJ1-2	TGTGCCAGCTCACCATTTAACCGCCGGGACAACTACGACTATGGCTACACCTTC	CASSPFNRRDNYDYGYTF
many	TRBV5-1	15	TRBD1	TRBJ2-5	TGCGCCAGCAGCCTAAGCCCAGGGGGCCAAGAGACCCAGTACTTC	CASSLSPGGQETQYF
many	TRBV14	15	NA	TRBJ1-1	TGTGCCAGCAGCCCTACCCAGACCGGAGAAACTGAAGCTTTCTTT	CASSPTQTGETEAFF
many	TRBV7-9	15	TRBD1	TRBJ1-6	TGTGCCAGCAGCCCCCAAGACAGGGGTGATTCACCCCTCCACTTT	CASSPQDRGDSPLHF
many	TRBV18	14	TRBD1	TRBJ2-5	TGTGCCAGCTCACCGTTACAGGGGAAAGAGACCCAGTACTTC	CASSPLQGKETQYF
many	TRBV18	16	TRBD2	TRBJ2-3	TGTGCCAGCTCACCACGGACGGGGGGAGCCACAGATACGCAGTATTTT	CASSPRTGGATDTQYF
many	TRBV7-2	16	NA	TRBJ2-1	TGTGCCAGCAGCGGAAGGAGGGGGGGGCCAAGTAATGAGCAGTTCTTC	CASSGRRGGPSNEQFF
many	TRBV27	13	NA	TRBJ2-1	TGTGCCAGCACACAGGCCAGTCGGAATGAGCAGTTCTTC	CASTQASRNEQFF
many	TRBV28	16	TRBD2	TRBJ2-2	TGTGCCAGCAGTTTATCGGGGGGAATTAACACCGGGGAGCTGTTTTTT	CASSLSGGINTGELFF
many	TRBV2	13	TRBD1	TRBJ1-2	TGTGCCAGCAGTGTAGGGGGCGACTATGGCTACACCTTC	CASSVGGDYGYTF
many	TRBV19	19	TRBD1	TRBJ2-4	TGTGCCAGTATCCCCCGGGACAGGAGGCCCCCCATAGCCAAAAACATTCAGTACTTC	CASIPRDRRPPIAKNIQYF
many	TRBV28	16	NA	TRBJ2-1	TGTGCCAGCAGTTTTATGGTAGCGGAGCCATACAATGAGCAGTTCTTC	CASSFMVAEPYNEQFF
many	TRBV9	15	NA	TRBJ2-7	TGTGCCAGCAGCGTAGAAAGTACAGGAACCGGCGAGCAGTACTTC	CASSVESTGTGEQYF
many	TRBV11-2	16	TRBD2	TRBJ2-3	TGTGCCAGCGCCTTGACTAGCGCAAGACGCACAGATACGCAGTATTTT	CASALTSARRTDTQYF
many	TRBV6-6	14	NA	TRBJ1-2	TGTGCCAGCAGTTACTCGAGACAAAACTATGGCTACACCTTC	CASSYSRQNYGYTF
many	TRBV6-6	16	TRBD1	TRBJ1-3	TGTGCCAGCAGGCGACCCCGACAGGGAAAGAGAAACACCATATATTTT	CASRRPRQGKRNTIYF
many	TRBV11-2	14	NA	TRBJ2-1	TGTGCCAGCAGCTTAGGTAGTTGGGCCCCCGAGCAGTTCTTC	CASSLGSWAPEQFF
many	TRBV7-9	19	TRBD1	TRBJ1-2	TGTGCCAGCAGCTTAGAGCTCGCGGCAGGGGGCAAGGAAAACTATGGCTACACCTTC	CASSLELAAGGKENYGYTF
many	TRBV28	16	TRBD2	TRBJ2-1	TGTGCCAGCAGTTTAAGTGCTAGCGGGGGCTACAATGAGCAGTTCTTC	CASSLSASGGYNEQFF
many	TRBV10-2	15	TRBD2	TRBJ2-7	TGCGCCAGCACTGCGACGGGAGGGCCTCTGTACGAGCAGTACTTC	CASTATGGPLYEQYF
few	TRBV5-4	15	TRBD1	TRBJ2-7	TGTGCCAGCAGCTCCCGGGACAGGAGCTCCTACGAGCAGTACTTC	CASSSRDRSSYEQYF
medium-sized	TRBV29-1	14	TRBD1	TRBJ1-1	TGCAGCGTTAACCGACAGGGGGCAGGGACTGAAGCTTTCTTT	CSVNRQGAGTEAFF
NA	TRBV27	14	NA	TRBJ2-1	TGTGCCAGCAGTTCCTTTGGAGGGGGCGGTGAGCAGTTCTTC	CASSSFGGGGEQFF
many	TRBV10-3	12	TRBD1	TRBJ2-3	TGTGCCTTAGGGACAGACACAGATACGCAGTATTTT	CALGTDTDTQYF
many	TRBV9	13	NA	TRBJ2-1	TGTGCCAGCAGCGTAGGACAGTATAATGAGCAGTTCTTC	CASSVGQYNEQFF